The clone carrying this T cell receptor (beta chain) showed up just a few times. The data were obtained in a study of blood T cell repertoires in COVID-19. For the study at large: Samples of COVID-19 (acute and convalescent) were obtained from the United States, Italy and Spain.

The CDR3 runs 15 residues. Germline V gene data show CDR1 as SGHKS and CDR2 as YYEKEE (reference sequence). The J segment lost 7 bases and the V segment lost 0 bases, leaving 9 bases of the junction unmatched. Only in-frame clones appear in the TCRdb table, and some are missing; sequencing was by immunoSEQ multiplex PCR. The sample consists of over 250,000 clones, approximately 85% of them appearing once. Sequenced input: peripheral blood. The source of this sequence is a woman in her 70s with acute or convalescent COVID-19. J is TRBJ2-5 and V is TRBV5-5; 7 positions match TRBD1. For the CDR3, the DNA is TGTGCCAGCAGCTTGGTACGGGACAGCCCAAGGACCCAGTACTTC. Translated, it gives CASSLVRDSPRTQYF.